Below are 31 T cell receptor beta chains sequenced from a single sample in a study of T cells in Graves' hyperthyroidism and ophthalmopathy (dated by TCRdb to about 2019). The library came from multiplex PCR. This sample was sequenced with an Illumina HiSeq 2000. The TCR beta CDR3 regions were amplified from the RNA transcripts. For the first round of RT-PCR on the TCR CDR3, the HTBI primer set was used together with the Qiagen OneStep RT-PCR kit. Starting from the raw public reads, TCRdb applied fastp trimming at Q25, assembled clones with MiXCR and retained in-frame beta chains. Each record represents a unique CDR3 protein, reported with the most common genes and DNA among its rows. This sample lists hundreds of thousands of distinct CDR3 sequences; roughly 21% were detected once. The ten top clones hold about 50% of the sample. The sample taken for sequencing was blood. Every receptor here comes from a man in his forties with Graves' ophthalmopathy.

There are a few counts of this clonotype. The junction departs from germline at one end; a sequencing error may be responsible. The chain employs TRBV7-7 and TRBJ2-1; 12 bases map to TRBD2. CDR1 and CDR2 from the germline V gene are SSHAT and FNYEAQ (reference sequence). CDR3 size: 16 residues. Written as DNA, the CDR3 is TGTGCTAGCAGCTCTAGCGGGAGGGCCTTAGGAGATGAGCAGTTCTTC. It is translated as CASSSSGRALGDEQFF.

The chain carries TRBV5-1 and TRBJ2-1; 14 bases align to TRBD2. CDR1 SGHRS and CDR2 YFSETQ come from the germline V gene. The trim removed 3 bases at V and 7 bases at J, leaving 12 bases unmatched. The CDR3 has 18 amino acids. The CDR3 sequence is CASSSSFRLAGGRNEQFF. The CDR3 DNA sequence: TGCGCCAGCAGCTCCTCTTTCCGACTAGCGGGGGGGCGGAATGAGCAGTTCTTC.

This clonotype appeared many times. The chain couples TRBV18 to TRBJ1-2; D not resolved. CDR1 and CDR2 from the germline V gene are KGHSH and LQKENI. The V and J ends lost 0 bases and 0 bases respectively, with 11 bases between them. The CDR3 runs to 16 residues. The CDR3 sequence: CASSPPYQLSNYGYTF. Here the CDR3 DNA reads TGTGCCAGCTCACCACCGTACCAGCTATCTAACTATGGCTACACCTTC.

This clonotype was recorded at least ten times. The chain links TRBV2 to TRBJ2-3, with 9 bases fitting TRBD1. Germline-derived CDR1 and CDR2 are SNHLY and FYNNEI. This CDR3 spans 15 amino acids. Unmatched junction bases numbered 8, after V lost 8 bases and J lost 2 bases. The CDR3 loop reads CASLQGTGNTDTQYF. The CDR3 bases are TGTGCCAGCCTCCAGGGGACAGGGAACACAGATACGCAGTATTTT.

As to this clonotype: This may be a read error: a much more frequent sequence differs by one nucleotide. The chain joins TRBV6-1 to TRBJ2-1; 14 bases fit TRBD2. The germline gives CDR1 MNHNS, CDR2 SASEGT. Unmatched junction bases numbered 10, after V lost 7 bases and J lost 8 bases. This CDR3 is built from 16 residues. This chain's CDR3 is CASTYGTSGRGHEQFF. The CDR3 DNA sequence: TGTGCCAGCACCTACGGGACTAGCGGGAGAGGGCATGAGCAGTTCTTC.

The gene calls are TRBV24-1 and TRBJ2-7, with D possibly matching TRBD2 (6 bases). Looked up from germline, CDR1 is KGHDR and CDR2 is SFDVKD. Trimming cost V 4 bases and J 6 bases, with 12 bases left between them. The CDR3 contains 13 residues. The CDR3 spells CATSDSSSVEQYF. The CDR3 nucleotides read TGTGCCACCAGTGACTCCTCTAGCGTCGAGCAGTACTTC.

The V call is TRBV7-9, the J call TRBJ1-1; D might be TRBD1 (5 bases). Germline V gene lookup returns CDR1 SEHNR and CDR2 FQNEAQ (reference sequence). CDR3 length: 14 residues. V lost 2 bases and J lost 0, with 7 bases in between. Written as DNA, the CDR3 is TGTGCCAGCAGCTTAAAGGACATGAACACTGAAGCTTTCTTT. It is translated as CASSLKDMNTEAFF. Using reference TRBV7-9 and TRBJ1-1 for the parts outside the CDR3, the full variable domain is DTGVSQNPRHKITKRGQNVTFRCDPISEHNRLYWYRQTLGQGPEFLTYFQNEAQLEKSRLLSDRFSAERPKGSFSTLEIQRTEQGDSAMYLCASSLKDMNTEAFFGQGTRLTVV.

This chain joins TRBV2 and TRBJ2-2; 10 nucleotides align to TRBD2. With 4 bases clipped from V and 7 bases from J, the junction kept 6 bases outside the gene matches. Germline V gene lookup returns CDR1 SNHLY and CDR2 FYNNEI. This CDR3 comprises 15 residues. CDR3 protein: CASSASGGASGELFF. CDR3 coding DNA: TGTGCCAGCAGTGCGAGCGGGGGGGCCAGCGGGGAGCTGTTTTTT.

This chain uses TRBV2 with TRBJ1-1; TRBD1 is a possible D gene (6 bases). Germline V gives CDR1 SNHLY, CDR2 FYNNEI. There are 15 residues in the CDR3. V lost 8 bases to trimming and J lost 0 bases, with 16 bases between them. CDR3 loop: CASHQLGQMNTEAFF. The CDR3 coding sequence is TGTGCCAGCCACCAATTGGGACAAATGAACACTGAAGCTTTCTTT.

Ten or more counts support this clonotype. The CDR3 reads CASSPGQARNEQFF. CDR3 DNA sequence: TGCGCCAGCAGCCCCGGACAGGCCAGGAATGAGCAGTTCTTC. The chain is built from TRBV5-1 and TRBJ2-1; TRBD1 agrees at 7 bases. The J segment lost 7 bases and the V segment lost 4 bases, leaving 8 bases of the junction unmatched. Germline V gene sequence: CDR1 SGHRS, CDR2 YFSETQ. The CDR3 totals 14 residues.

The sample holds many counts of this clonotype. The chain is built from TRBV2 and TRBJ2-1; D is unclear. V lost 6 bases to trimming and J lost 8 bases, with 17 bases between them. The CDR3 length is 14 residues. CDR1 is SNHLY, CDR2 FYNNEI, per germline. CDR3 sequence reads: CASSQSRSWDEQFF. The CDR3 DNA sequence: TGTGCCAGCAGCCAAAGTAGGAGCTGGGATGAGCAGTTCTTC.

The V call is TRBV20-1, the J call TRBJ2-2; 8 nucleotides align to TRBD1. Trimming removed 6 bases from V and 4 bases from J; junction bases left unmatched: 7. Germline-derived CDR1 and CDR2 are DFQATT and SNEGSKA (reference sequence). This CDR3 has 14 residues. The CDR3 region is CSALDRVVTGELFF. CDR3 in DNA: TGCAGTGCCCTGGACAGGGTTGTCACCGGGGAGCTGTTTTTT.

In this sample, this clonotype turned up many times. V usage is TRBV2 and J usage is TRBJ1-1, with D possibly TRBD1 on 5 matching bases. Germline V CDR1 and CDR2: SNHLY, FYNNEI. V lost 5 bases, J lost 5 bases, and 15 bases lay in between. The CDR3 runs 14 residues. CDR3 coding DNA: TGTGCCAGCAGTCTTACAGGCATAGGGACTGAAGCTTTCTTT. This encodes CASSLTGIGTEAFF.

This clonotype was seen a few times. The rearrangement links TRBV27 to TRBJ2-1; 7 bases match TRBD2. Trimming at V came to 5 bases and at J to 4 bases, leaving 14 bases not matched to a gene. This CDR3 region has 17 residues. Looked up from germline, CDR1 is MNHEY and CDR2 is SMNVEV (reference sequence). In DNA form, the CDR3 reads TGTGCCAGCAGTCGCAGCCCAGCGGGGAACCCATACAATGAGCAGTTCTTC. It translates to CASSRSPAGNPYNEQFF.

The chain is built from TRBV5-1 and TRBJ2-3; D is uncertain. The ends were cut back, 0 bases at V and 2 bases at J, with 7 bases in the middle. The CDR3 extends over 14 amino acids. Germline V gene data show CDR1 as SGHRS and CDR2 as YFSETQ. The CDR3 region has the DNA TGCGCCAGCAGCTTGGCGACTTTCACAGATACGCAGTATTTT. Amino acid sequence: CASSLATFTDTQYF.

There are a few counts of this clonotype. The chain uses TRBV20-1 and TRBJ1-1, with D perhaps matching TRBD1 (5 bases). V was clipped by 1 base and J by 3 bases, with 9 bases between them. Germline CDR1 and CDR2: DFQATT and SNEGSKA (reference sequence). The CDR3 is made up of 13 amino acids. CDR3 nucleotide sequence: TGCAGTGCTAGAGTCAGGGAGGACACTGAAGCTTTCTTT. Translating gives CSARVREDTEAFF.

This clonotype was seen ten or more times. The V and J genes are TRBV12-3 or TRBV12-4 and TRBJ1-2, with D unclear. The CDR3 runs 13 residues. Trimming removed 1 base from V and 7 bases from J, with 10 bases in between. The CDR3 is CASSLEGRSGYTF. CDR3 in DNA: TGTGCCAGCAGTTTAGAAGGGAGGTCTGGCTACACCTTC.

This clonotype was seen ten or more times. The chain joins TRBV20-1 to TRBJ1-1; 7 nucleotides match TRBD1. V lost 6 bases, J lost 2 bases, and 6 bases stayed unmatched. CDR1 DFQATT and CDR2 SNEGSKA come from the germline V gene (reference sequence). The CDR3 is 13 residues long. In DNA, the CDR3 is TGCAGTGCGAGACGGGACAGCAACACTGAAGCTTTCTTT. Residues: CSARRDSNTEAFF.

This clonotype was detected many times. This rearrangement joins TRBV5-1 to TRBJ2-7; possibly TRBD2 for D (6 bases). CDR1 is SGHRS, CDR2 YFSETQ, per germline. The germline V and J ends were trimmed by 4 bases and 1 base, with 12 bases remaining between them. The CDR3 runs to 14 residues. CDR3 nucleotide sequence: TGCGCCAGCAGCATCACTAGCCCGTCCTACGAGCAGTACTTC. Translating gives CASSITSPSYEQYF.

This clonotype was found many times. This CDR3 reads CASRGLPRDYEQYF. CDR3 coding DNA: TGTGCCAGCAGAGGACTCCCGCGGGACTACGAGCAGTACTTC. The rearrangement links TRBV6-1 to TRBJ2-7; maybe TRBD2 (6 bases). V was trimmed by 6 bases and J by 3 bases, leaving 15 bases between them. The germline CDR1 and CDR2 sequences are MNHNS and SASEGT. CDR3 length equals 14 residues.

V and J are TRBV12-3 or TRBV12-4 and TRBJ2-2; 11 bases agree with TRBD2. The CDR3 has 20 residues. The V and J ends lost 3 bases and 1 base, in that order; junction bases with no gene match: 13. CDR3 nucleotides: TGTGCCAGCAGTTTGCTTTTAGCGGGGGGGCCAGCGGGGAACACCGGGGAGCTGTTTTTT. This codes for CASSLLLAGGPAGNTGELFF.

The J gene is TRBJ2-3, the V gene TRBV4-2; 11 bases are shared with TRBD2. The V segment lost 1 base and the J segment 3 bases; nucleotides outside the gene matches: 6. From germline, CDR1 is LGHNA and CDR2 YNFKEQ. The CDR3 is 17 amino acids. The CDR3: CASSQGFRLAGTDTQYF. In nucleotides, the CDR3 is TGTGCCAGCAGCCAAGGGTTCAGACTAGCGGGAACAGATACGCAGTATTTT.

This clonotype was picked up a small number of times. The gene calls are TRBV27 and TRBJ2-2; the D gene is possibly TRBD1 (5 bases). The germline CDR1 and CDR2 sequences are MNHEY and SMNVEV (reference sequence). The CDR3 is 14 amino acids. Trimming stripped 2 bases from V and 11 bases from J, with 15 bases between. CDR3: CASSLDPGQRELFF. CDR3 DNA: TGTGCCAGCAGTTTAGACCCAGGGCAAAGAGAGCTGTTTTTT.

The V gene is TRBV7-9, the J gene TRBJ2-1; no clear D. Germline values: CDR1 SEHNR, CDR2 FQNEAQ (reference sequence). V gave up 1 base and J gave up 3 bases, with 10 bases separating them. The CDR3 consists of 15 residues. CDR3 sequence: CASSLVHTIYNEQFF. The CDR3, as DNA: TGTGCCAGCAGCTTAGTCCACACAATCTACAATGAGCAGTTCTTC.

This clonotype has a handful of counts. This rearrangement joins TRBV10-3 to TRBJ1-2; 7 nucleotides agree with TRBD1. Germline trimming cut 3 bases from V and 4 bases from J; bases unmatched to any gene: 8. The CDR3 extends over 15 amino acids. The V gene's germline CDR1 is ENHRY and CDR2 SYGVKD. The CDR3 sequence is CAISDPTGAAYGYTF. The CDR3 coding sequence is TGTGCCATCAGTGACCCCACAGGGGCCGCCTATGGCTACACCTTC.

This clonotype appeared a few times. The chain is built from TRBV7-2 and TRBJ2-7, with 8 bases identical to TRBD1. The CDR3 spans 15 residues. The germline V gene encodes CDR1 SGHTA and CDR2 FQGNSA. The V gene end was trimmed by 5 bases and the J gene end by 4 bases; junction bases not matched to a gene: 10. DNA for the CDR3: TGTGCCAGCAGCCAAGGCTGGACAGGGCATTACGAGCAGTACTTC. Encoded protein: CASSQGWTGHYEQYF.

The table lists this clonotype with many counts. V is TRBV7-8 and J is TRBJ1-1; D unclear. Germline CDR1 and CDR2: SGHVS and FQNEAQ. This CDR3 contains 13 residues. V was trimmed by 6 bases and J by 1 base, leaving 9 bases between them. The chain's CDR3 is CASRRVRNTEAFF. CDR3 bases: TGTGCCAGCAGGAGGGTCAGGAACACTGAAGCTTTCTTT.

V gene TRBV10-3 combines with J gene TRBJ2-7; D remains ambiguous. Trimming pared 11 bases from V and 0 bases from J, leaving 17 bases between. The CDR3 is 14 amino acids. Germline values: CDR1 ENHRY, CDR2 SYGVKD. The CDR3 spells CAVRSAGYSYEQYF. In nucleotides, the CDR3 is TGTGCCGTTCGGTCGGCTGGGTACTCCTACGAGCAGTACTTC.

This clonotype was seen at least ten times. The rearrangement links TRBV2 to TRBJ2-1; TRBD2 agrees at 11 bases. This CDR3 is 15 amino acids long. Germline V CDR1 and CDR2: SNHLY, FYNNEI. V shed 6 bases and J 2 bases; nucleotides not matched to a gene: 3. This CDR3 reads CASRVTSGAYNEQFF. Written as DNA, the CDR3 is TGTGCCAGCAGAGTGACTAGCGGGGCCTACAATGAGCAGTTCTTC.

In its sample, this clonotype was seen many times. The V call is TRBV11-1, the J call TRBJ2-7; possible D gene TRBD2, 5 bases. The CDR3 runs 15 residues. Between the trimmed V and J ends, which lost 0 bases and 4 bases, there was a span of 13 bases. The germline V gene encodes CDR1 SGHAT and CDR2 FQDESV (reference sequence). Here the CDR3 reads CASSLASGSLYEQYF. The CDR3 nucleotides are TGTGCCAGCAGCTTAGCGTCGGGATCTCTTTACGAGCAGTACTTC.

This sequence joins TRBV2 and TRBJ2-7; D is undetermined. V dropped 8 bases and J dropped 4 bases, with 12 bases sitting between them. Germline loops: CDR1 SNHLY, CDR2 FYNNEI. The CDR3 covers 12 residues. CDR3 nucleotide sequence: TGTGCCAGCGTTAAGGGCTCATACGAGCAGTACTTC. It codes for CASVKGSYEQYF. Together with reference TRBV2 and TRBJ2-7, the CDR3 gives the full variable domain: EPEVTQTPSHQVTQMGQEVILRCVPISNHLYFYWYRQILGQKVEFLVSFYNNEISEKSEIFDDQFSVERPDGSNFTLKIRSTKLEDSAMYFCASVKGSYEQYFGPGTRLTVT.